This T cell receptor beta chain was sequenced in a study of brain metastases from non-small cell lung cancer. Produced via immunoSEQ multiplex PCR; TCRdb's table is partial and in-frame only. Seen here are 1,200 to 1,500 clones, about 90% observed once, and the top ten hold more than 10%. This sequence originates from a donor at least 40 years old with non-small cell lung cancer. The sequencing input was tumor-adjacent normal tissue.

The CDR3 sequence is CASTPPGANVLTF. DNA of the CDR3: TGTGCCAGCACCCCCCCTGGGGCCAACGTCCTGACTTTC. The chain uses TRBV19 and TRBJ2-6, with D uncertain. Germline V CDR1 and CDR2: LNHDA, SQIVND (reference sequence). CDR3 length equals 13 residues. V was trimmed by 9 bases and J by 2 bases, leaving 8 bases between them.